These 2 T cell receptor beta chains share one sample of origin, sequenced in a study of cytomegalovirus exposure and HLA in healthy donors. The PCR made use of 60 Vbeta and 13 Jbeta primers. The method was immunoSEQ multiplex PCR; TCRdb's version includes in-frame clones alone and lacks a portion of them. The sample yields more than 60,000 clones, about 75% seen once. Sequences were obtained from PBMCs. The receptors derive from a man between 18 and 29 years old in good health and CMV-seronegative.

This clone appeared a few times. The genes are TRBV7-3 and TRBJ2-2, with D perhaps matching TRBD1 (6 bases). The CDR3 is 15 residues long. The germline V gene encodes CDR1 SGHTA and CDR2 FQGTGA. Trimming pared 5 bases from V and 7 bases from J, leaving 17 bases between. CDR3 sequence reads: CASSPAAGADGELFF. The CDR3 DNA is TGTGCCAGCAGCCCCGCCGCAGGGGCGGACGGGGAGCTGTTTTTT.

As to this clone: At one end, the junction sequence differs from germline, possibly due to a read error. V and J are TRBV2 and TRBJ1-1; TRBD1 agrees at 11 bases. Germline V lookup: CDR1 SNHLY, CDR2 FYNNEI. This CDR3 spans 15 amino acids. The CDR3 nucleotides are TGTGCCAGCATTTGGACAGGGGGCATTAACACTGAAGATTTCTTT. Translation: CASIWTGGINTEDFF.